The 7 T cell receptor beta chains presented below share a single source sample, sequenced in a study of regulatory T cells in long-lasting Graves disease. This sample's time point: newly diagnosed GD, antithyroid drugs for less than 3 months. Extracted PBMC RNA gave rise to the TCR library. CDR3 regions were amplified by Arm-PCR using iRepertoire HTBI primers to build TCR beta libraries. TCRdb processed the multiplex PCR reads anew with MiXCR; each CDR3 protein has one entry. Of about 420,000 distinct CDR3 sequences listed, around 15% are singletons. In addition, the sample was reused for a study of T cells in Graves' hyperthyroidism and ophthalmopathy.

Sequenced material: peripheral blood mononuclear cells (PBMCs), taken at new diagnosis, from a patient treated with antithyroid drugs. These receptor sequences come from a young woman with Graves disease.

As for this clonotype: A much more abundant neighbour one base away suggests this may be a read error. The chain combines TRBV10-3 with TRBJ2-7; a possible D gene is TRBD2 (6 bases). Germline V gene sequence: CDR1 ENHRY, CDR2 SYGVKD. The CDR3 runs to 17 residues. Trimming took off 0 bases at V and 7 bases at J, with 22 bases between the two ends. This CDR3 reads CAISESAGSWSYNEQYF. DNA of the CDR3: TGTGCCATCAGTGAGTCGGCGGGGTCGTGGTCCTACAATGAGCAGTACTTC.

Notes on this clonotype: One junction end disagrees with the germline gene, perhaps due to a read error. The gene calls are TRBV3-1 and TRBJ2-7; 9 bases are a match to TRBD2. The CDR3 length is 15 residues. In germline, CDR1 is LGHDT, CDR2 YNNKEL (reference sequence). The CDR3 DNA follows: TGTGCCGGCAGCCCTAGACTAGCGGTGTCCTACGAGCAGTACTTC. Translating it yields CAGSPRLAVSYEQYF.

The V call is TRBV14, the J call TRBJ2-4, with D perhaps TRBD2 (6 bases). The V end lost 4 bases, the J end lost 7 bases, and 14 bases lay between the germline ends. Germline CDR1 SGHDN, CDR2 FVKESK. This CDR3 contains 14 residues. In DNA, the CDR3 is TGTGCCAGCAGCCTTAGGGGTGCGGGGAACATTCAGTACTTC. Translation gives CASSLRGAGNIQYF. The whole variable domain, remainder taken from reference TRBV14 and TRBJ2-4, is EAGVTQFPSHSVIEKGQTVTLRCDPISGHDNLYWYRRVMGKEIKFLLHFVKESKQDESGMPNNRFLAERTGGTYSTLKVQPAELEDSGVYFCASSLRGAGNIQYFGAGTRLSVL.

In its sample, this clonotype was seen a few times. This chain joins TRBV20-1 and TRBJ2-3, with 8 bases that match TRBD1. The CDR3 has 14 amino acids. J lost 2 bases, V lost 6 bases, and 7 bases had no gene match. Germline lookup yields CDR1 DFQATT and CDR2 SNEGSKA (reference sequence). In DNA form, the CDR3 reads TGCAGTGCCGAGACAGGGGACCACACAGATACGCAGTATTTT. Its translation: CSAETGDHTDTQYF.

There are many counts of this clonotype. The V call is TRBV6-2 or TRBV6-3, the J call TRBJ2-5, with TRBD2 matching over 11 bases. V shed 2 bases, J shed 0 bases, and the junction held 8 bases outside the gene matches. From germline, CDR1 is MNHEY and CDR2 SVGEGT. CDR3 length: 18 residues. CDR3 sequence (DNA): TGTGCCAGCAGTTACACAACGTTGGGACTAGCGGACCAAGAGACCCAGTACTTC. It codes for CASSYTTLGLADQETQYF.

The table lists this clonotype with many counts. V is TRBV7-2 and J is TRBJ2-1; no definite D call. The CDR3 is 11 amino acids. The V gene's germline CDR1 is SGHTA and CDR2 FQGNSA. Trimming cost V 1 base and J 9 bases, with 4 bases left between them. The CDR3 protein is CASSLVTEQFF. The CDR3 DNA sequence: TGTGCCAGCAGCTTAGTTACTGAGCAGTTCTTC.

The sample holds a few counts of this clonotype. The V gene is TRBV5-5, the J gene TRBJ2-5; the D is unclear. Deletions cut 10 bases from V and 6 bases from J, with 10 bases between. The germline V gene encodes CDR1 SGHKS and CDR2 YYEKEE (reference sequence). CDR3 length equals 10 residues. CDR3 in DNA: TGTGCCGGAAATAGGAAGACCCAGTACTTC. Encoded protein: CAGNRKTQYF.